These T cell receptor beta chains were read from a single sample in a study of blood T cell repertoires in COVID-19. Clones were sequenced by immunoSEQ multiplex PCR, and TCRdb holds only the in-frame ones, with some missing. The sample yields 270,000 or so clones, about 88% seen once. The sequencing input was peripheral blood. These receptors were obtained from a woman aged 40 to 55 who had recovered from COVID-19. The CDR3 runs from the conserved cysteine through the conserved F or W. D genes are given only for firm matches. Some rows mark clone size as missing; the rest say once, few, many or name a class of expanded clone.

J gene | V gene | D gene | clone size | CDR3 DNA | CDR3 protein
TRBJ2-5 | TRBV2 | TRBD2 | . | TGTGCCAGCAGCCTTAGGACTAGCGGGGGTGAGACCCAGTACTTC | CASSLRTSGGETQYF
TRBJ2-7 | TRBV5-1 | . | . | TGCGCCAGCAGCTTGGGGGTCGGCGGGCGCTCCTACGAGCAGTACTTC | CASSLGVGGRSYEQYF
TRBJ2-7 | TRBV12-3/TRBV12-4 | . | . | TGTGCCAGCAAATCCCGGGACAAATACGAGCAGTACTTC | CASKSRDKYEQYF
TRBJ2-7 | TRBV5-5 | TRBD1 | . | TGTGCCAGCAGCTTGGCAAAAGGGACAGCCTCTCCCCTTGAGCAGTACTTC | CASSLAKGTASPLEQYF
TRBJ2-3 | TRBV7-2 | TRBD2 | . | TGTGCCAGCAGCTTAGCCGGGACTAGCCTTGATACGCAGTATTTT | CASSLAGTSLDTQYF
TRBJ2-3 | TRBV7-6 | . | . | TGTGCCAGCAGCCTAACTACGGACACAGATACGCAGTATTTT | CASSLTTDTDTQYF
TRBJ1-1 | TRBV28 | . | . | TGTGCCAGCAGTTTTCCAGAGGCGAACACTGAAGCTTTCTTT | CASSFPEANTEAFF
TRBJ1-2 | TRBV3-1/TRBV3-2 | . | few | TGTGCCAGCAGCCCGAATACAGTTCTCTATGGCTACACCTTC | CASSPNTVLYGYTF
TRBJ1-2 | TRBV10-2 | . | . | TGCGCCACCCGGGGAGCCAGCTATGGCTACACCTTC | CATRGASYGYTF
TRBJ2-5 | TRBV6-1 | TRBD2 | . | TGTGCCAGCAGTGACTTACTAGCGGGAAAGCGGGAGACCCAGTACTTC | CASSDLLAGKRETQYF
TRBJ2-7 | TRBV2 | TRBD1 | . | TGTGCCAGCAGGACAGGGGGCCGGGGCGAGCAGTACTTC | CASRTGGRGEQYF
TRBJ2-3 | TRBV3-1/TRBV3-2 | TRBD2 | . | TGTGCCAGCAGCCTTCAGCGGGGGGTCCACTCAGATACGCAGTATTTT | CASSLQRGVHSDTQYF
TRBJ2-2 | TRBV19 | . | . | TGTGCCAGTAGTAGACCCGGAGTGAACACCGGGGAGCTGTTTTTT | CASSRPGVNTGELFF
TRBJ2-2 | TRBV10-3 | . | . | TGTGCCATCAGTCGGGACTCGAACACCGGGGAGCTGTTTTTT | CAISRDSNTGELFF
TRBJ1-2 | TRBV7-9 | . | . | TGTGCCAGCAGCTTAGTCGGTTTGAGAGACTATGGCTACACCTTC | CASSLVGLRDYGYTF
TRBJ2-7 | TRBV2 | . | few | TGTGCCAGCAGTGAATTGAAAGGGGCCTACGAGCAGTACTTC | CASSELKGAYEQYF
TRBJ2-7 | TRBV30 | TRBD1 | . | TGTGCCTGGGGGACAGGGGGTTCCTACGAGCAGTACTTC | CAWGTGGSYEQYF
TRBJ2-7 | TRBV5-5 | TRBD2 | . | TGTGCCAGCAGCACACCTGGGACTAGCATCTACGAGCAGTACTTC | CASSTPGTSIYEQYF
TRBJ1-2 | TRBV28 | TRBD1 | . | TGTGCCAGCTCTGAAACTGGGACAGGGGGCCGGGGCTACACCTTC | CASSETGTGGRGYTF
TRBJ2-3 | TRBV19 | . | . | TGTGCCAGTAGGACGTCCGGGACTGACACAGATACGCAGTATTTT | CASRTSGTDTDTQYF
TRBJ2-2 | TRBV7-9 | TRBD2 | . | TGTGCCAGCAGCTTCGGACTAGCGGGGTCGTTGGCCGGGGAGCTGTTTTTT | CASSFGLAGSLAGELFF
TRBJ2-2 | TRBV4-3 | . | . | TGCGCCAGCAGCCAAGATGCCATAGAAGCCGGGGAGCTGTTTTTT | CASSQDAIEAGELFF
TRBJ2-3 | TRBV3-1/TRBV3-2 | . | . | TGTGCCAGCAGCCAAGTGACTGGGAGCACAGATACGCAGTATTTT | CASSQVTGSTDTQYF
TRBJ2-1 | TRBV7-9 | . | few | TGTGCCAGCAAGGGACTCTCCTACAATGAGCAGTTCTTC | CASKGLSYNEQFF
TRBJ2-7 | TRBV12-3/TRBV12-4 | . | few | TGTGCCAGCAGTTTTATCTCAGTGGACGAGCAGTACTTC | CASSFISVDEQYF
TRBJ1-6 | TRBV6-5 | TRBD1 | . | TGTGCCAGCAGATCCGGGACAGATCGTTCACCCCTCCACTTT | CASRSGTDRSPLHF
TRBJ1-3 | TRBV10-3 | TRBD1 | many | TGTGCCATCAGTGGACAGGGCGGAAACACCATATATTTT | CAISGQGGNTIYF
TRBJ2-5 | TRBV3-1/TRBV3-2 | TRBD1 | . | TGTGCCAGCAGACTAAACAGGGGGCAGGAGACCCAGTACTTC | CASRLNRGQETQYF
TRBJ1-4 | TRBV7-9 | . | . | TGTGCCAGCAGCTTATTGACAGGTGAAAAACTGTTTTTT | CASSLLTGEKLFF
TRBJ2-2 | TRBV28 | TRBD1 | . | TGTGCCAGCAGTTCGGGACAGTACACCGGGGAGCTGTTTTTT | CASSSGQYTGELFF
TRBJ1-4 | TRBV30 | TRBD1 | few | TGTGCCTGGAGTGTCGGAGGGACAGTAAATGAAAAACTGTTTTTT | CAWSVGGTVNEKLFF
TRBJ1-5 | TRBV2 | TRBD1 | . | TGTGCCAGCAGGCTCCAGGGGGAGTGGCAGCCCCAGCATTTT | CASRLQGEWQPQHF
TRBJ2-2 | TRBV19 | TRBD1 | . | TGTGCCAGTAGTCGTCTGACAGGGTTGGCCGGGGAGCTGTTTTTT | CASSRLTGLAGELFF
TRBJ1-5 | TRBV25-1 | . | . | TGTGCCAGCAGTGAATCTTCGGGGGTTCAGCCCCAGCATTTT | CASSESSGVQPQHF
TRBJ1-1 | TRBV11-3 | TRBD1 | . | TGTGCCAGCAGTCACCGGACAGGGAGAAACAGGGCTTTCTTT | CASSHRTGRNRAFF
TRBJ2-5 | TRBV10-1 | TRBD2 | . | TGCGCCAGCAGCGACACCCTCGGGGGGCAAGAGACCCAGTACTTC | CASSDTLGGQETQYF
TRBJ1-3 | TRBV19 | TRBD1 | . | TGTGCCAGTAGACCGGGACAGACTGGAAACACCATATATTTT | CASRPGQTGNTIYF
TRBJ2-1 | TRBV19 | TRBD2 | . | TGTGCCAGTAGTGGGGGACTAGCGGGAGAGGCAAATGAGCAGTTCTTC | CASSGGLAGEANEQFF
TRBJ1-2 | TRBV20-1 | . | . | TGCAGTGTGGAGGGAGGAAGCTACACCTTC | CSVEGGSYTF
TRBJ1-3 | TRBV9 | . | . | TGTGCCAGCAGCGCCTCTAGACAGAGCTCTGGAAACACCATATATTTT | CASSASRQSSGNTIYF